Detailed here is one T cell receptor (beta chain). Its antigen is not known. The 5'RACE method, run with constant-segment primers, produced TCR alpha and TCR beta cDNA libraries (carrying sample barcodes and UMIs). MiXCR, applied by TCRdb to the 5' RACE reads, yields one record per CDR3 protein. The sample has roughly 500,000 distinct CDR3 sequences, over 20% seen once. The sample is drawn from a study of T-cell memory formation after mild COVID-19. Findings and limits, study-wide: Clones shrinking from day 15 to 85 showed even CD4/CD8 mixes; later expanders tilted CD4+. CD4+ contracting clones lay mainly in CM and EM, CD8+ ones in EMRA. Cross-reactive memory apparently joined, as some responding clones appeared in pre-infection memory.

This CDR3 has 15 residues. The germline V gene encodes CDR1 SGHVS and CDR2 FNYEAQ. V dropped 5 bases and J dropped 4 bases, with 18 bases sitting between them. The gene calls are TRBV7-6 and TRBJ2-7; TRBD2 is a possible D gene (5 bases). This sequence originates from an adult woman who had mild COVID-19 (a few samples of this study predate the infection). Cell type and time point are not known. The sample comprised PBMCs or a T cell subset sorted from them (not recorded which). CDR3: CASSPSGTVSYEQYF. The CDR3 nucleotides are TGTGCCAGCAGCCCGAGCGGCACAGTGAGTTACGAGCAGTACTTC.